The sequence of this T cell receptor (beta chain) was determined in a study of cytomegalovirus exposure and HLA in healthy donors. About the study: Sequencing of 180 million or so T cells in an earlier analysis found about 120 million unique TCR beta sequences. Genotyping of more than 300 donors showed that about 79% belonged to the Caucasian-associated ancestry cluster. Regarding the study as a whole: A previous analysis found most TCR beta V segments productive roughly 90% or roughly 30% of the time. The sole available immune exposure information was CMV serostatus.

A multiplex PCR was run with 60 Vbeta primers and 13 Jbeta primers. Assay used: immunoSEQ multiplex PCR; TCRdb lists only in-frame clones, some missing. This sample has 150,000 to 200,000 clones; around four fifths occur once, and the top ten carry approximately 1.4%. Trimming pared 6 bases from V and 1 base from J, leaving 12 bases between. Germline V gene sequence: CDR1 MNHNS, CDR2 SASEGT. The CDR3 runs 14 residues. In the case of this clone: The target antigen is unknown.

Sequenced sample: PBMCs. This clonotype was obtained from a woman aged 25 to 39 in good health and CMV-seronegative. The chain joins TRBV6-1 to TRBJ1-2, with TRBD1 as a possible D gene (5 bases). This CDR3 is CASRGVGLNYGYTF. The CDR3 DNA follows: TGTGCCAGCAGGGGCGTGGGGCTTAACTATGGCTACACCTTC.